This T cell receptor (beta chain) was documented in a study of blood T cell repertoires in COVID-19. Study as a whole: Material from acute and convalescent COVID-19 was sourced from the United States, Italy and Spain. T cells, B-cell-depleted T cells, or PBMCs provided the cDNA or gDNA that served as material.

In the authors' methods: By means of reference gene primer amplification, nucleated cell counts were estimated. TCRdb keeps only in-frame clones here, not all; method: immunoSEQ multiplex PCR. For V, J and clone size, that table is used; D and trimming come from the DNA. The sample carries roughly 150,000 clones, around nine tenths recorded once. The TCR was taken from a human donor in a cohort sampled during active COVID-19. The sample taken for sequencing was peripheral blood.

CDR3 sequence (DNA): TGTGCCAGCAGAGGGGTTAACAATGAGCAGTTCTTC. This codes for CASRGVNNEQFF. The rearrangement uses TRBV6-5 and TRBJ2-1; weak D call: TRBD1 (5 bases). This CDR3 contains 12 residues. Between the trimmed V and J ends, which lost 6 bases and 5 bases, there was a span of 8 bases. CDR1 and CDR2 from the germline V gene are MNHEY and SVGAGI.